This T cell receptor (beta chain) was recorded in a study of T cell responses to AZD1222 COVID-19 vaccine. Study-wide context: Researchers grouped second doses given at about 4 or about 12 weeks into one pool. Findings of the study overall: Clonal diversity was possibly underestimated; the donors were predominantly white British and more often female. Researchers report vaccine-associated CD4 TCRs spanning spike, with dominance at 160-218 and 743-854. As reported, nearly half of all spike-specific TCRs target variant regions that are unmutated.

TCRdb's copy holds only in-frame clones and misses some; the assay was immunoSEQ multiplex PCR. Among about 97,000 clones listed, roughly 87% were seen once. As to this clone: Its cognate antigen is unknown.

The sequence was obtained from an adult in good health. The material was peripheral blood, obtained on day 0 of AZD1222 vaccination.

CDR3 DNA sequence: TGTGCCAGCAGCTTTAGCGGGAGCGGATCTAGCGAGCAGTACTTC. It specifies CASSFSGSGSSEQYF. The chain combines TRBV7-9 with TRBJ2-7, with 9 bases fitting TRBD2. Germline V gene sequence: CDR1 SEHNR, CDR2 FQNEAQ (reference sequence). This CDR3 has 15 amino acids. Trimming cost V 3 bases and J 6 bases; bases outside gene matches: 9.